These 20 T cell receptor beta chains share one sample of origin, sequenced in a study of blood T cell repertoires in COVID-19. Repertoires were generated with immunoSEQ multiplex PCR, while TCRdb's copy carries only in-frame clones and drops some. The table records about 100,000 clones, roughly 84% of them present only once. Sequenced input: peripheral blood. These receptors originate from a human donor in a cohort sampled during active COVID-19.

This chain links TRBV27 with TRBJ1-2; 8 bases align to TRBD1. CDR1 is MNHEY and CDR2 is SMNVEV in the germline V gene (reference sequence). J was trimmed by 4 bases and V by 2 bases; bases with no gene match: 9. The CDR3 runs 16 residues. CDR3 in DNA: TGTGCCAGCAGTTTAGGGGGACAGGTCTCCCCCTATGGCTACACCTTC. Amino acid sequence: CASSLGGQVSPYGYTF.

This clone was seen a handful of times. This sequence joins TRBV25-1 and TRBJ2-1; D may be TRBD2 (5 bases). CDR1 is MGHDK and CDR2 is SYGVNS in the germline V gene. V gave up 5 bases and J gave up 8 bases, with 19 bases separating them. The CDR3 is 15 residues long. CDR3 sequence (DNA): TGTGCCAGCAGTCGGAGGTCGGGGAGTCCCTATGAGCAGTTCTTC. It specifies CASSRRSGSPYEQFF.

The chain combines TRBV18 with TRBJ1-3; D might be TRBD1 (5 bases). Germline V lookup: CDR1 KGHSH, CDR2 LQKENI. The CDR3 covers 11 residues. The V end was cut by 6 bases, the J end by 8 bases, with 8 bases between. CDR3 bases: TGTGCCAGCTCCCTAGGGGACACCATATATTTT. As protein: CASSLGDTIYF.

The V gene is TRBV29-1, the J gene TRBJ2-3, with D possibly TRBD1 on 5 matching bases. Germline CDR1 reads SQVTM; CDR2 reads ANQGSEA. The CDR3 extends over 14 amino acids. Trimming removed 4 bases from V and 0 bases from J, with 11 bases in between. The chain's CDR3 is CSVVTAPSTDTQYF. CDR3 in DNA: TGCAGCGTTGTGACAGCACCTAGCACAGATACGCAGTATTTT.

This clone was counted between two and nine times. This rearrangement joins TRBV7-9 to TRBJ2-7; the D is unclear. Trimming took 4 bases from V and 3 from J, leaving 10 bases between them. The CDR3 extends over 13 amino acids. Germline V gene data show CDR1 as SEHNR and CDR2 as FQNEAQ (reference sequence). The CDR3 DNA sequence: TGTGCCAGCAGCTCCGGGTCTATCTACGAGCAGTACTTC. Amino acid sequence: CASSSGSIYEQYF.

The chain uses TRBV2 and TRBJ2-3; TRBD2 is a possible D gene (6 bases). Germline V gene sequence: CDR1 SNHLY, CDR2 FYNNEI. V gave up 6 bases and J gave up 3 bases, with 13 bases separating them. The CDR3 spans 14 residues. As DNA, the CDR3 is TGTGCCAGCAGGCCGGGACTTGGGACAGATACGCAGTATTTT. Amino acid sequence: CASRPGLGTDTQYF.

CDR3 sequence (DNA): TGCGCCAGCAGCTTGGGAACTACGCGTTTCGACAATGAGCAGTTCTTC. Amino acid sequence: CASSLGTTRFDNEQFF. V is TRBV5-1 and J is TRBJ2-1; no firm D call. The length of the CDR3 is 16 residues. The germline V gene has CDR1 SGHRS and CDR2 YFSETQ. The V gene lost 0 bases and the J gene lost 5 bases, with 15 bases spanning the gap.

J is TRBJ1-1 and V is TRBV19; no clear D gene. This CDR3 has 13 residues. The germline V gene encodes CDR1 LNHDA and CDR2 SQIVND (reference sequence). V was pared by 7 bases and J by 2 bases, with 11 bases between. Written as DNA, the CDR3 is TGTGCCAGTATGGCCGCAATTAACACTGAAGCTTTCTTT. Residues: CASMAAINTEAFF.

The chain has TRBV5-1 and TRBJ2-7; 10 bases fit TRBD1. CDR1 and CDR2 (germline): SGHRS, YFSETQ. The V segment lost 4 bases and the J segment 6 bases; nucleotides outside the gene matches: 7. This CDR3 spans 14 amino acids. The CDR3 region has the DNA TGCGCCAGCAGCAAGGACAGGGGGTATAGCGAGCAGTACTTC. It is translated as CASSKDRGYSEQYF.

The rearrangement uses TRBV14 and TRBJ1-2; 8 positions agree with TRBD1. Germline CDR1 is SGHDN and CDR2 is FVKESK. The CDR3 sequence is 14 residues long. With V trimmed by 4 bases and J by 7 bases, 8 bases remained unmatched. The CDR3 DNA is TGTGCCAGCAGCCCGACCCGGACAGGGAGTGGCTACACCTTC. Translating gives CASSPTRTGSGYTF.

Only one count was recorded for this clone. The rearrangement links TRBV5-4 to TRBJ2-4; D possibly corresponds to TRBD2 (5 bases). CDR3 length: 16 residues. V lost 4 bases and J 0 bases, leaving 14 bases between the germline ends. The germline CDR1 and CDR2 sequences are SGHNT and YYREEE (reference sequence). The CDR3 here is CASSRTDGLAKNIQYF. DNA of the CDR3: TGTGCCAGCAGCCGAACGGACGGACTAGCCAAAAACATTCAGTACTTC.

This clone was picked up a small number of times. V usage is TRBV5-5 and J usage is TRBJ2-7; D might be TRBD1 (5 bases). Germline lookup yields CDR1 SGHKS and CDR2 YYEKEE (reference sequence). V lost 4 bases to trimming and J lost 5 bases, with 13 bases between them. This CDR3 is built from 13 residues. This chain's CDR3 is CASSVTRVHEQYF. The CDR3 region has the DNA TGTGCCAGCAGCGTGACCAGGGTGCACGAGCAGTACTTC.

The chain has TRBV10-2 and TRBJ2-6, with D unresolved. Germline CDR1 is WSHSY and CDR2 is SAAADI. The CDR3 is 14 residues long. V was shortened by 7 bases and J by 2 bases, with 9 bases between the two germline ends. DNA for the CDR3: TGCGCCAGCACGCGGTGGGCTGGGGCCAACGTCCTGACTTTC. Its translation: CASTRWAGANVLTF.

The chain combines TRBV2 with TRBJ2-6; 8 nucleotides align to TRBD1. Trimming took 3 bases from V and 0 from J; bases not matched to a gene: 7. This CDR3 comprises 18 residues. The germline V gene encodes CDR1 SNHLY and CDR2 FYNNEI. Written as DNA, the CDR3 is TGTGCCAGCAGTGACGGGACAGGCAGAAGCTCTGGGGCCAACGTCCTGACTTTC. Amino acid sequence: CASSDGTGRSSGANVLTF.

The V gene is TRBV7-2, the J gene TRBJ2-6; D ambiguous. CDR1 and CDR2 from the germline V gene are SGHTA and FQGNSA. The CDR3 spans 14 residues. The V gene lost 3 bases and the J gene lost 4 bases, with 7 bases spanning the gap. CDR3 bases: TGTGCCAGCAGCTTCACAACCGGGGCCAACGTCCTGACTTTC. Protein: CASSFTTGANVLTF.

The gene calls are TRBV5-6 and TRBJ2-7, with a weak D call TRBD1 (6 bases). V was pared by 0 bases and J by 1 base, with 14 bases between. Germline values: CDR1 SGHDT, CDR2 YYEEEE. The CDR3 consists of 16 residues. As DNA, the CDR3 is TGTGCCAGCAGCTTGGACCCCGGGACATCTTCCTACGAGCAGTACTTC. Its protein product is CASSLDPGTSSYEQYF. The full variable domain, in which reference TRBV5-6 and TRBJ2-7 provide the parts outside the CDR3, is DAGVTQSPTHLIKTRGQQVTLRCSPKSGHDTVSWYQQALGQGPQFIFQYYEEEERQRGNFPDRFSGHQFPNYSSELNVNALLLGDSALYLCASSLDPGTSSYEQYFGPGTRLTVT.

The chain combines TRBV2 with TRBJ2-3, with TRBD2 identical over 10 bases. With V trimmed by 7 bases and J by 4 bases, 8 bases remained unmatched. The CDR3 covers 15 residues. CDR1 SNHLY and CDR2 FYNNEI come from the germline V gene. CDR3 amino acids: CASNRLAGPSDTQYF. DNA of the CDR3: TGTGCCAGCAACAGACTAGCGGGCCCTTCAGATACGCAGTATTTT. Full variable domain (missing parts from reference TRBV2 and TRBJ2-3): EPEVTQTPSHQVTQMGQEVILRCVPISNHLYFYWYRQILGQKVEFLVSFYNNEISEKSEIFDDQFSVERPDGSNFTLKIRSTKLEDSAMYFCASNRLAGPSDTQYFGPGTRLTVL.

This clone appeared a few times. The chain is built from TRBV5-8 and TRBJ2-7; possibly TRBD1 for D (6 bases). V dropped 4 bases and J dropped 2 bases, with 13 bases sitting between them. This CDR3 contains 14 residues. The germline gives CDR1 SGHTS, CDR2 YDEGEE. For the CDR3, the DNA is TGTGCCAGCAGCCCCATGGACAGTACCTACGAGCAGTACTTC. Its translation is CASSPMDSTYEQYF.

The rearrangement joins TRBV7-6 to TRBJ2-7, with 10 bases matching TRBD1. CDR1 is SGHVS, CDR2 FNYEAQ, per germline. This CDR3 is built from 15 residues. The J segment lost 3 bases and the V segment lost 5 bases, leaving 7 bases of the junction unmatched. Here the CDR3 reads CASSPRDRGYYEQYF. CDR3 sequence (DNA): TGTGCCAGCAGCCCCCGGGACAGGGGTTACTACGAGCAGTACTTC.

V usage is TRBV5-5 and J usage is TRBJ2-5; a possible D gene is TRBD2 (5 bases). The V gene's germline CDR1 is SGHKS and CDR2 YYEKEE (reference sequence). The CDR3 is made up of 13 amino acids. Trimming removed 2 bases from V and 5 bases from J, with 10 bases in between. The CDR3 sequence: CASSFLPGETQYF. The CDR3 DNA reads TGTGCCAGCAGCTTCCTTCCGGGGGAGACCCAGTACTTC.